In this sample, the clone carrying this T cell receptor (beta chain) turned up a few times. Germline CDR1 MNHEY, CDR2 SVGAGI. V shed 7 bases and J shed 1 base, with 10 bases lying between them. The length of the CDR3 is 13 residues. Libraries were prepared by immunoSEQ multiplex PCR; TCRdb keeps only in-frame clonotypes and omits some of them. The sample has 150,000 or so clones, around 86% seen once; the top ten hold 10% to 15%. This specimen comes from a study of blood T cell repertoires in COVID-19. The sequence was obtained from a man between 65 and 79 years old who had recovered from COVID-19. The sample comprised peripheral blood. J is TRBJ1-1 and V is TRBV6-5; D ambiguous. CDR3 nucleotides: TGTGCCAGCACCGGAGGGTGGAACACTGAAGCTTTCTTT. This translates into CASTGGWNTEAFF.